Presented here are 29 T cell receptor beta chains from one specimen sequenced in a study of cytomegalovirus exposure and HLA in healthy donors. The PCR made use of 60 Vbeta and 13 Jbeta primers. The assay was immunoSEQ multiplex PCR, and TCRdb's table has in-frame clones only and misses some. Found here are 150,000 to 200,000 clones, over 75% of them singletons; the top ten hold over 3%. Sequencing input: PBMCs. Receptors were obtained from a female donor in good health and CMV-seronegative.

V and J are TRBV28 and TRBJ2-2; 10 nucleotides line up with TRBD2. CDR1 is MDHEN and CDR2 is SYDVKM in the germline V gene. CDR3 length: 14 residues. V lost 8 bases to trimming and J lost 4 bases; unmatched junction nucleotides: 4. The DNA of the CDR3 is TGTGCCAGCTTAGCGGGAGGCCGCACCGGGGAGCTGTTTTTT. Translated, it gives CASLAGGRTGELFF.

The chain has TRBV13 and TRBJ2-1; the D gene is possibly TRBD2 (5 bases). Germline CDR1 reads PRHDT; CDR2 reads FYEKMQ (reference sequence). The germline V and J ends were trimmed by 5 bases and 5 bases, with 19 bases remaining between them. This CDR3 region has 16 residues. The CDR3 loop reads CASSNWGDENNNEQFF. CDR3 in DNA: TGTGCCAGCAGCAATTGGGGAGACGAAAATAACAATGAGCAGTTCTTC.

This clone was observed a single time. V and J are TRBV19 and TRBJ2-3; TRBD2 matches 10 bases. Germline assignment: CDR1 LNHDA and CDR2 SQIVND (reference sequence). After removal of 6 bases from V and 3 bases from J, the junction contained 6 bases not matched to a gene. The CDR3 is 15 amino acids. The CDR3 here is CASRRPSGSTDTQYF. The CDR3 DNA sequence: TGTGCCAGTAGGAGACCTAGCGGGAGTACAGATACGCAGTATTTT.

V and J are TRBV28 and TRBJ1-2; TRBD1 agrees at 7 bases. The V gene end was trimmed by 5 bases and the J gene end by 4 bases; junction bases not matched to a gene: 4. Germline CDR1 is MDHEN and CDR2 is SYDVKM. This CDR3 has 13 residues. DNA for the CDR3: TGTGCCAGCAGTCAAGCAGGGGGCTATGGCTACACCTTC. Translated, it gives CASSQAGGYGYTF.

The chain has TRBV7-9 and TRBJ2-7; 7 bases map to TRBD1. Germline V gene lookup returns CDR1 SEHNR and CDR2 FQNEAQ (reference sequence). Losses at the gene ends were 4 bases for V and 3 bases for J; bases not matched to a gene: 6. This CDR3 is built from 14 residues. Here the CDR3 DNA reads TGTGCCAGCAGCTACACGACAGGGTTCTACGAGCAGTACTTC. Translated, it gives CASSYTTGFYEQYF.

This clone was observed once. The chain couples TRBV5-4 to TRBJ1-6; TRBD1 might be the D (6 bases). Trimming took off 1 base at V and 7 bases at J, with 12 bases between the two ends. The CDR3 spans 15 residues. Germline CDR1 is SGHNT and CDR2 is YYREEE (reference sequence). The CDR3 nucleotides read TGTGCCAGCAGCTTGTCTACAGGGATGAATTCACCCCTCCACTTT. It yields the protein CASSLSTGMNSPLHF.

This sequence joins TRBV19 and TRBJ2-1; 7 nucleotides agree with TRBD2. This CDR3 is built from 14 residues. Looked up from germline, CDR1 is LNHDA and CDR2 is SQIVND (reference sequence). The ends lost 4 bases at V and 4 bases at J; junction bases unmatched: 4. The CDR3 nucleotides are TGTGCCAGTAGTACCTTAGCGGGTTACAATGAGCAGTTCTTC. Translation: CASSTLAGYNEQFF.

The gene calls are TRBV7-3 and TRBJ2-7; 9 positions agree with TRBD1. J lost 6 bases, V lost 5 bases, and 11 bases had no gene match. The germline V gene has CDR1 SGHTA and CDR2 FQGTGA. This CDR3 spans 15 amino acids. CDR3 loop: CASSPGTGPPVEQYF. CDR3 nucleotide sequence: TGTGCCAGCAGCCCCGGGACAGGGCCTCCTGTCGAGCAGTACTTC.

The chain is built from TRBV25-1 and TRBJ2-5; D is perhaps TRBD2 (5 bases). The DNA end is a closer match to TRBJ2-7, so the J assignment may be wrong. The V gene's germline CDR1 is MGHDK and CDR2 SYGVNS. CDR3 length equals 16 residues. Here the CDR3 reads CASSEYGRTNSYEQYF. DNA of the CDR3: TGTGCCAGCAGTGAATATGGGAGAACGAATTCCTACGAGCAGTACTTC.

This rearrangement joins TRBV7-3 to TRBJ2-3; weak D call: TRBD2 (5 bases). CDR1 is SGHTA, CDR2 FQGTGA, per germline. CDR3 length: 16 residues. The ends were cut back, 5 bases at V and 0 bases at J, with 15 bases in the middle. CDR3 sequence reads: CASSHGLVSSTDTQYF. The DNA of the CDR3 is TGTGCCAGCAGCCACGGACTGGTTTCTAGCACAGATACGCAGTATTTT.

This chain joins TRBV2 and TRBJ2-5; 7 bases are a match to TRBD1. CDR1 is SNHLY and CDR2 is FYNNEI in the germline V gene. The junction had 12 bases not matched to a gene; V was cut back by 6 bases and J by 2 bases. The length of the CDR3 is 16 residues. CDR3 sequence: CASSLPATGLQETQYF. The CDR3 DNA follows: TGTGCCAGCAGCCTCCCCGCGACAGGGCTGCAAGAGACCCAGTACTTC. The entire variable domain, with the rest obtained from reference TRBV2 and TRBJ2-5, is as follows: EPEVTQTPSHQVTQMGQEVILRCVPISNHLYFYWYRQILGQKVEFLVSFYNNEISEKSEIFDDQFSVERPDGSNFTLKIRSTKLEDSAMYFCASSLPATGLQETQYFGPGTRLLVL.

The J gene is TRBJ2-1, the V gene TRBV6-6; 9 positions match TRBD1. The germline gives CDR1 MNHNY, CDR2 SVGAGI (reference sequence). This CDR3 contains 15 residues. The V gene end was trimmed by 0 bases and the J gene end by 9 bases; junction bases not matched to a gene: 6. The DNA of the CDR3 is TGTGCCAGCAGTTACTCCGGGACAGGGTCTAGTGAGCAGTTCTTC. As protein: CASSYSGTGSSEQFF.

The genes are TRBV7-2 and TRBJ2-2, with D possibly matching TRBD2 (6 bases). CDR1 is SGHTA, CDR2 FQGNSA, per germline. The CDR3 extends over 18 amino acids. Trimming took off 4 bases at V and 0 bases at J, with 18 bases between the two ends. In DNA form, the CDR3 reads TGTGCCAGCAGCTACCTGGTGATGGCGGGGTCGAACACCGGGGAGCTGTTTTTT. Protein sequence: CASSYLVMAGSNTGELFF.

This clone has more than one count but fewer than ten. CDR3 sequence: CASRSGSGGYGNQPQHF. The CDR3 DNA sequence: TGTGCCAGCAGATCCGGTTCCGGAGGTTACGGCAATCAGCCCCAGCATTTT. The rearrangement joins TRBV28 to TRBJ1-5; D is ambiguous. V was trimmed by 6 bases and J by 2 bases, leaving 20 bases between them. The CDR3 consists of 17 residues. Germline V lookup: CDR1 MDHEN, CDR2 SYDVKM.

The rearrangement uses TRBV5-4 and TRBJ2-5; 14 nucleotides agree with TRBD2. J was trimmed by 5 bases and V by 5 bases; bases with no gene match: 11. The CDR3 is 17 residues long. Per the germline V gene, CDR1 is SGHNT and CDR2 is YYREEE (reference sequence). The CDR3 region is CASRPGLAGGSVETQYF. The CDR3 coding sequence is TGTGCCAGCAGACCTGGACTAGCGGGAGGCTCGGTGGAGACCCAGTACTTC. Using reference TRBV5-4 and TRBJ2-5 for the parts outside the CDR3, the full variable domain is ETGVTQSPTHLIKTRGQQVTLRCSSQSGHNTVSWYQQALGQGPQFIFQYYREEENGRGNFPPRFSGLQFPNYSSELNVNALELDDSALYLCASRPGLAGGSVETQYFGPGTRLLVL.

This clone was counted only a few times. This chain connects TRBV7-9 to TRBJ1-1, with D uncertain. V was pared by 0 bases and J by 10 bases, with 12 bases between. Germline V CDR1 and CDR2: SEHNR, FQNEAQ (reference sequence). The CDR3 contains 13 residues. The DNA of the CDR3 is TGTGCCAGCAGCTTAGCGACGGGAGTACCAGCTTTCTTT. The encoded protein is CASSLATGVPAFF.

V and J are TRBV5-1 and TRBJ2-7; a weak D match, TRBD1 (6 bases). The germline V gene has CDR1 SGHRS and CDR2 YFSETQ. The CDR3 runs to 14 residues. Deletions cut 1 base from V and 9 bases from J, with 17 bases between. CDR3 region: CASSLPGTNHGQYF. The CDR3 DNA reads TGCGCCAGCAGCTTGCCCGGGACAAATCACGGGCAGTACTTC. The full variable domain, in which reference TRBV5-1 and TRBJ2-7 provide the parts outside the CDR3, is KAGVTQTPRYLIKTRGQQVTLSCSPISGHRSVSWYQQTPGQGLQFLFEYFSETQRNKGNFPGRFSGRQFSNSRSEMNVSTLELGDSALYLCASSLPGTNHGQYFGPGTRLTVT.

The V call is TRBV2, the J call TRBJ2-1; TRBD2 aligns across 11 bases. The CDR3 loop spans 16 amino acids. J lost 4 bases, V lost 6 bases, and 8 bases had no gene match. Germline V gives CDR1 SNHLY, CDR2 FYNNEI. CDR3 region: CASRKTSGALYNEQFF. The CDR3 DNA reads TGTGCCAGCAGGAAGACTAGCGGGGCGTTATACAATGAGCAGTTCTTC.

V and J are TRBV25-1 and TRBJ2-2; a possible D gene is TRBD1 (6 bases). The germline CDR1 and CDR2 sequences are MGHDK and SYGVNS. Trimming took off 0 bases at V and 0 bases at J, with 8 bases between the two ends. This CDR3 has 16 residues. CDR3 sequence (DNA): TGTGCCAGCAGTGAATATTACAGGGCGAACACCGGGGAGCTGTTTTTT. This sequence encodes CASSEYYRANTGELFF.

A few counts support this clone. V gene TRBV19 combines with J gene TRBJ1-1, with no clear D. Germline assignment: CDR1 LNHDA and CDR2 SQIVND (reference sequence). Trimming pared 7 bases from V and 7 bases from J, leaving 13 bases between. The CDR3 spans 12 residues. The CDR3 coding sequence is TGTGCCAGTACCCCTTCCGGGATTGAAGCTTTCTTT. Encoded protein: CASTPSGIEAFF.

In this sample, this clone turned up a few times. J is TRBJ1-4 and V is TRBV6-4; perhaps TRBD1 as D (6 bases). Between the trimmed V and J ends, which lost 2 bases and 5 bases, there was a span of 12 bases. Germline CDR1 is MRHNA and CDR2 is SNTAGT. This CDR3 is built from 15 residues. The chain's CDR3 is CASSDGGGENEKLFF. DNA of the CDR3: TGTGCCAGCAGTGACGGGGGCGGAGAGAATGAAAAACTGTTTTTT.

J is TRBJ2-1 and V is TRBV5-1; 11 bases align to TRBD2. CDR3 length: 16 amino acids. The trim removed 1 base at V and 5 bases at J, leaving 5 bases unmatched. The germline CDR1 and CDR2 sequences are SGHRS and YFSETQ. CDR3 amino acids: CASSLSPSGGHNEQFF. Written as DNA, the CDR3 is TGCGCCAGCAGCTTGTCGCCTAGCGGGGGGCACAATGAGCAGTTCTTC.

The rearrangement links TRBV7-2 to TRBJ1-4, with unresolved D. V was clipped by 0 bases and J by 0 bases, with 8 bases between them. The CDR3 sequence is 16 residues long. The germline V gene has CDR1 SGHTA and CDR2 FQGNSA. The CDR3: CASSLASQATNEKLFF. The CDR3 nucleotides read TGTGCCAGCAGCTTAGCCTCCCAGGCAACTAATGAAAAACTGTTTTTT.

J is TRBJ2-2 and V is TRBV2, with TRBD2 matching 8 bases. The CDR3 consists of 17 residues. J lost 4 bases, V lost 7 bases, and 14 bases had no gene match. Germline V gene lookup returns CDR1 SNHLY and CDR2 FYNNEI. CDR3 region: CASTPGGSGASTGELFF. DNA of the CDR3: TGTGCCAGCACCCCGGGGGGTAGCGGGGCCTCCACCGGGGAGCTGTTTTTT.

The rearrangement uses TRBV7-3 and TRBJ2-3, with TRBD2 matching over 9 bases. From germline, CDR1 is SGHTA and CDR2 FQGTGA. V was clipped by 5 bases and J by 5 bases; unmatched bases: 14. The CDR3 has 17 residues. The CDR3 sequence: CASSQGTGGGAGDTQYF. The CDR3 DNA sequence: TGTGCCAGCAGCCAAGGAACGGGCGGGGGGGCAGGAGATACGCAGTATTTT.

The chain uses TRBV19 and TRBJ1-2; perhaps TRBD1 as D (6 bases). Germline-derived CDR1 and CDR2 are LNHDA and SQIVND (reference sequence). The CDR3 length is 14 residues. Trimming cost V 3 bases and J 5 bases, with 13 bases left between them. The CDR3 nucleotides are TGTGCCAGTAGTATTCGGACAGCTTCATATGGCTACACCTTC. This sequence encodes CASSIRTASYGYTF.

J is TRBJ1-1 and V is TRBV30; D is perhaps TRBD1 (5 bases). This CDR3 is 12 amino acids long. CDR1 is GTSNPN, CDR2 SVGIG, per germline (reference sequence). V shed 1 base and J shed 6 bases, with 9 bases lying between them. The CDR3 sequence is CAWSDPRAEAFF. DNA of the CDR3: TGTGCCTGGAGTGACCCCAGGGCTGAAGCTTTCTTT.

CDR3 DNA sequence: TGTGCCAGCAGGCAGGGGAATCAGCCCCAGCATTTT. It yields the protein CASRQGNQPQHF. The chain joins TRBV2 to TRBJ1-5; TRBD1 might be the D (6 bases). V lost 6 bases and J 4 bases, leaving 7 bases between the germline ends. The CDR3 is 12 amino acids. From germline, CDR1 is SNHLY and CDR2 FYNNEI.

V usage is TRBV11-2 and J usage is TRBJ2-1, with D possibly TRBD2 on 5 matching bases. Germline CDR1 is SGHAT and CDR2 is FQNNGV. The CDR3 spans 13 residues. V lost 0 bases, J lost 7 bases, and 7 bases lay in between. Written as DNA, the CDR3 is TGTGCCAGCAGCTTAGATCGGGAAAATGAGCAGTTCTTC. It is translated as CASSLDRENEQFF.